These 27 T cell receptor beta chains were all obtained from the same sample, sequenced in a study of T cells in localized non-small cell lung cancer. The table came from immunoSEQ multiplex PCR; TCRdb's copy has only in-frame clones and leaves some out. The sample yields roughly 30,000 clones, approximately 88% seen once. Sequencing was performed on peripheral blood mononuclear cells, taken before any cancer treatment. The receptors derive from a woman aged 35-75 years with stage III lung adenocarcinoma.

The V and J genes are TRBV5-4 and TRBJ2-3; the D gene is possibly TRBD2 (6 bases). The CDR3 runs to 15 residues. Germline V gives CDR1 SGHNT, CDR2 YYREEE (reference sequence). V lost 5 bases to trimming and J lost 3 bases, with 16 bases between them. The CDR3 protein is CASRSRGSGTDTQYF. DNA of the CDR3: TGTGCCAGCAGGTCCCGGGGGAGCGGTACAGATACGCAGTATTTT. Variable domain in full (rest from reference TRBV5-4 and TRBJ2-3): ETGVTQSPTHLIKTRGQQVTLRCSSQSGHNTVSWYQQALGQGPQFIFQYYREEENGRGNFPPRFSGLQFPNYSSELNVNALELDDSALYLCASRSRGSGTDTQYFGPGTRLTVL.

The genes are TRBV25-1 and TRBJ2-7; D might be TRBD1 or TRBD2, each matching 5 bases. CDR3 length: 17 amino acids. V lost 1 base to trimming and J lost 2 bases, with 18 bases between them. Germline assignment: CDR1 MGHDK and CDR2 SYGVNS. The CDR3: CASSESLRSRGTYEQYF. Here the CDR3 DNA reads TGTGCCAGCAGTGAATCGCTTCGGTCGAGGGGTACCTACGAGCAGTACTTC.

The chain employs TRBV5-1 and TRBJ2-1; 14 nucleotides align to TRBD2. Germline lookup yields CDR1 SGHRS and CDR2 YFSETQ. CDR3 length: 17 amino acids. V lost 2 bases, J lost 4 bases, and 5 bases stayed unmatched. In DNA, the CDR3 is TGCGCCAGCAGCTTTGCGGGACTAGCGGGGGTTTACAATGAGCAGTTCTTC. This encodes CASSFAGLAGVYNEQFF.

V gene TRBV14 combines with J gene TRBJ2-1; the match to TRBD2 covers 13 bases. CDR3 length: 16 amino acids. Trimming took 4 bases from V and 6 from J; bases not matched to a gene: 6. Per germline, CDR1 SGHDN and CDR2 FVKESK. The CDR3 reads CASSRLAGGRGNEQFF. The CDR3 region has the DNA TGTGCCAGCAGCCGACTAGCGGGGGGCCGGGGCAATGAGCAGTTCTTC.

The chain links TRBV4-3 to TRBJ1-5, with 8 bases matching TRBD1. V was clipped by 1 base and J by 6 bases; unmatched bases: 5. This CDR3 is built from 15 residues. Looked up from germline, CDR1 is LGHNA and CDR2 is YSLEER. The CDR3 loop reads CASSQGTGLGQPQHF. Here the CDR3 DNA reads TGCGCCAGCAGCCAAGGGACAGGGTTGGGTCAGCCCCAGCATTTT.

This chain joins TRBV19 and TRBJ1-3; TRBD1 agrees at 9 bases. Germline CDR1 reads LNHDA; CDR2 reads SQIVND (reference sequence). V was pared by 4 bases and J by 4 bases, with 8 bases of the junction left unmatched. The CDR3 totals 16 residues. The CDR3 spells CASSTPGQGSGNTIYF. The CDR3 DNA reads TGTGCCAGTAGTACCCCGGGACAGGGATCGGGAAACACCATATATTTT.

V usage is TRBV27 and J usage is TRBJ1-5, with a tentative D call TRBD1 (6 bases). CDR3 length: 16 amino acids. The V gene lost 2 bases and the J gene lost 7 bases, with 18 bases spanning the gap. Per germline, CDR1 MNHEY and CDR2 SMNVEV (reference sequence). DNA for the CDR3: TGTGCCAGCAGTTTAGGACGGAGCAGGGGAGGCCAGCCCCAGCATTTT. Protein sequence: CASSLGRSRGGQPQHF.

V and J are TRBV7-2 and TRBJ1-1; tentatively, D is TRBD1 (5 bases). Germline CDR1 SGHTA, CDR2 FQGNSA. This CDR3 comprises 16 residues. V lost 1 base to trimming and J lost 10 bases, with 22 bases between them. The CDR3 reads CASSLEGGVPWSAAFF. The CDR3 region has the DNA TGTGCCAGCAGCTTAGAAGGAGGGGTTCCATGGTCTGCAGCTTTCTTT.

The chain joins TRBV19 to TRBJ1-2; no firm D call. The CDR3 is made up of 14 amino acids. Trimming pared 5 bases from V and 2 bases from J, leaving 12 bases between. Germline V lookup: CDR1 LNHDA, CDR2 SQIVND (reference sequence). CDR3 amino acids: CASSFKTVNYGYTF. DNA for the CDR3: TGTGCCAGTAGTTTCAAGACGGTGAACTATGGCTACACCTTC.

V usage is TRBV7-3 and J usage is TRBJ2-5, with D perhaps given as TRBD1 or TRBD2 (5 bases each). Germline V gene lookup returns CDR1 SGHTA and CDR2 FQGTGA. Deletions cut 5 bases from V and 5 bases from J, with 18 bases between. CDR3 length: 15 residues. In DNA, the CDR3 is TGTGCCAGCAGCCAACCAGACCTGGGGGACGAGACCCAGTACTTC. Protein sequence: CASSQPDLGDETQYF.

CDR3 nucleotides: TGTGCCAGCAGCTTAGGGAGGGATCAGGAGACCCAGTACTTC. Translation gives CASSLGRDQETQYF. This chain uses TRBV7-2 with TRBJ2-5; tentatively, D is TRBD2 (6 bases). The CDR3 is 14 residues long. The V gene lost 1 base and the J gene lost 5 bases, with 11 bases spanning the gap. Germline CDR1 and CDR2: SGHTA and FQGNSA.

V and J are TRBV10-3 and TRBJ2-1; the match to TRBD2 covers 8 bases. There are 15 residues in the CDR3. Germline CDR1 ENHRY, CDR2 SYGVKD. Trimming took 0 bases from V and 5 from J; bases not matched to a gene: 3. The CDR3, as DNA: TGTGCCATCAGTGAGTCTGGAGCGGGGGACAATGAGCAGTTCTTC. Encoded protein: CAISESGAGDNEQFF.

The chain is built from TRBV4-3 and TRBJ2-1; 12 bases align to TRBD1. V trimming: 1 base; J trimming: 8 bases; junction bases outside the gene matches: 6. Germline V lookup: CDR1 LGHNA, CDR2 YSLEER. This CDR3 contains 16 residues. CDR3 sequence: CASSQGTGTGGDEQFF. The CDR3 bases are TGCGCCAGCAGCCAAGGGACCGGGACAGGGGGCGATGAGCAGTTCTTC.

By sample share, this clone is medium-sized. The V gene is TRBV6-4, the J gene TRBJ2-1; D is unclear. Germline V lookup: CDR1 MRHNA, CDR2 SNTAGT. The CDR3 extends over 13 amino acids. V was pared by 4 bases and J by 5 bases, with 9 bases between. CDR3 region: CASSVSSNNEQFF. In DNA, the CDR3 is TGTGCCAGCAGTGTCTCCAGCAACAATGAGCAGTTCTTC.

The gene calls are TRBV9 and TRBJ1-2; 9 bases map to TRBD1. CDR1 and CDR2 (germline): SGDLS, YYNGEE. The CDR3 contains 15 residues. Germline trimming cut 4 bases from V and 2 bases from J; bases unmatched to any gene: 6. In nucleotides, the CDR3 is TGTGCCAGCAGCTCCTACAGGGGGCAGAACTATGGCTACACCTTC. Translating gives CASSSYRGQNYGYTF. The whole variable domain, remainder taken from reference TRBV9 and TRBJ1-2, is DSGVTQTPKHLITATGQRVTLRCSPRSGDLSVYWYQQSLDQGLQFLIQYYNGEERAKGNILERFSAQQFPDLHSELNLSSLELGDSALYFCASSSYRGQNYGYTFGSGTRLTVV.

This chain links TRBV5-4 with TRBJ2-7; 12 positions match TRBD1. Per germline, CDR1 SGHNT and CDR2 YYREEE (reference sequence). This CDR3 has 15 amino acids. V dropped 3 bases and J dropped 2; count of bases not matched to a gene: 3. CDR3 nucleotide sequence: TGTGCCAGCAGCTCCCGGGACAGGGGGCCCTACGAGCAGTACTTC. Translating it yields CASSSRDRGPYEQYF.

This chain uses TRBV7-9 with TRBJ2-3; D is undetermined. The germline V gene encodes CDR1 SEHNR and CDR2 FQNEAQ (reference sequence). Trimming took 1 base from V and 1 from J, leaving 9 bases between them. CDR3 length: 15 residues. Here the CDR3 reads CASSLEAGGTDTQYF. CDR3 nucleotide sequence: TGTGCCAGCAGCTTAGAGGCAGGTGGCACAGATACGCAGTATTTT.

The V gene is TRBV19, the J gene TRBJ1-5; D uncertain. In germline, CDR1 is LNHDA, CDR2 SQIVND (reference sequence). This CDR3 spans 15 amino acids. The ends were cut back, 3 bases at V and 2 bases at J, with 11 bases in the middle. Here the CDR3 DNA reads TGTGCCAGTAGTATTGTGAGTAAGGGCAATCAGCCCCAGCATTTT. Residues: CASSIVSKGNQPQHF.

This chain uses TRBV7-6 with TRBJ2-5; D might be TRBD1 (6 bases). CDR1 SGHVS and CDR2 FNYEAQ come from the germline V gene. The ends were cut back, 2 bases at V and 1 base at J, with 11 bases in the middle. The CDR3 length is 15 residues. The CDR3 is CASSLLTGPQETQYF. The CDR3 DNA reads TGTGCCAGCAGCTTACTCACAGGGCCCCAAGAGACCCAGTACTTC.

This clone was recorded only once. The same CDR3 is also encoded by other DNA sequences in this sample. V usage is TRBV29-1 and J usage is TRBJ2-2; TRBD1 is a possible D gene (5 bases). Trimming removed 4 bases from V and 0 bases from J, with 9 bases in between. The germline CDR1 and CDR2 sequences are SQVTM and ANQGSEA. The CDR3 totals 14 residues. The CDR3 protein is CSVGAGSNTGELFF. The CDR3 bases are TGCAGCGTTGGGGCAGGGTCGAACACCGGGGAGCTGTTTTTT.

This clone appeared once. The V gene is TRBV5-1, the J gene TRBJ2-3; 7 bases are a match to TRBD2. The V gene's germline CDR1 is SGHRS and CDR2 YFSETQ. Losses at the gene ends were 2 bases for V and 0 bases for J; bases not matched to a gene: 12. The CDR3 runs to 18 residues. In DNA form, the CDR3 reads TGCGCCAGCAGCTTACAGCGGGAAGGACCCTCTAGCACAGATACGCAGTATTTT. It yields the protein CASSLQREGPSSTDTQYF.

A word on this clone: Other DNA variants within this sample encode the same CDR3. The genes are TRBV5-1 and TRBJ2-3; TRBD2 aligns across 14 bases. With 6 bases clipped from V and 2 bases from J, the junction kept 2 bases outside the gene matches. Germline CDR1 SGHRS, CDR2 YFSETQ. The CDR3 totals 15 residues. This CDR3 reads CASTGLAGDTDTQYF. The CDR3 nucleotides read TGCGCCAGCACGGGACTAGCGGGGGACACAGATACGCAGTATTTT.

The chain employs TRBV28 and TRBJ2-7; the D call may be TRBD1 or TRBD2 (5 bases each). The germline V gene encodes CDR1 MDHEN and CDR2 SYDVKM. Trimming pared 6 bases from V and 7 bases from J, leaving 19 bases between. This CDR3 comprises 14 residues. CDR3 sequence (DNA): TGTGCCAGCAGCGGGGCTGGTGGGCAAGGAGAGCAGTACTTC. This encodes CASSGAGGQGEQYF. Based on the CDR3 plus reference TRBV28 and TRBJ2-7, the full variable domain is DVKVTQSSRYLVKRTGEKVFLECVQDMDHENMFWYRQDPGLGLRLIYFSYDVKMKEKGDIPEGYSVSREKKERFSLILESASTNQTSMYLCASSGAGGQGEQYFGPGTRLTVT.

This clone was detected only once. The chain has TRBV6-4 and TRBJ2-2; no clear D gene. CDR1 MRHNA and CDR2 SNTAGT come from the germline V gene. Trimming pared 1 base from V and 6 bases from J, leaving 9 bases between. This CDR3 has 14 amino acids. The DNA of the CDR3 is TGTGCCAGCAGTGACTGGCCGGCATCCGGGGAGCTGTTTTTT. The encoded protein is CASSDWPASGELFF.

The genes are TRBV18 and TRBJ2-1, with D unclear. The CDR3 consists of 12 residues. Germline V gives CDR1 KGHSH, CDR2 LQKENI. The V end was cut by 1 base, the J end by 8 bases, with 6 bases between. Here the CDR3 reads CASSPLVYEQFF. DNA for the CDR3: TGTGCCAGCTCACCACTGGTCTATGAGCAGTTCTTC.

The chain carries TRBV7-9 and TRBJ2-1, with D tentatively TRBD1 (5 bases). This CDR3 has 16 amino acids. V was cut by 3 bases and J by 5 bases, with 17 bases left in between. Germline loops: CDR1 SEHNR, CDR2 FQNEAQ (reference sequence). In DNA form, the CDR3 reads TGTGCCAGCAGCTTCTATGGGGCCGGTCAACACAATGAGCAGTTCTTC. Protein: CASSFYGAGQHNEQFF.

This clone was detected a few times. This chain joins TRBV10-3 and TRBJ2-1; 11 nucleotides align to TRBD2. Unmatched junction bases numbered 3, after V lost 6 bases and J lost 2 bases. This CDR3 spans 15 amino acids. The germline V gene has CDR1 ENHRY and CDR2 SYGVKD. Here the CDR3 reads CAIRLTSGTYNEQFF. The CDR3 DNA sequence: TGTGCCATCAGACTGACTAGCGGGACCTACAATGAGCAGTTCTTC.